Presented here are 6 T cell receptor beta chains from one specimen sequenced in a study of T cells in Graves' hyperthyroidism and ophthalmopathy. RNA transcripts provided the source from which TCR beta CDR3 regions were amplified. The HTBI primer set served for first-round RT-PCR of the TCR CDR3. One entry per CDR3 protein, called by TCRdb with MiXCR from the multiplex PCR reads. The sample comprises hundreds of thousands of distinct CDR3 sequences, roughly 14% of which are singletons, and roughly an eighth rests with the top ten. Sequencing was carried out using blood. These receptors were obtained from a man aged 18 to 29 with Graves' ophthalmopathy.

This clonotype was recorded at least ten times. V and J are TRBV27 and TRBJ2-1, with 11 nucleotides matching TRBD1. Germline CDR1 and CDR2: MNHEY and SMNVEV (reference sequence). V was clipped by 6 bases and J by 7 bases; unmatched bases: 14. The CDR3 spans 17 residues. The CDR3 nucleotides are TGTGCCAGCAGCCACAGCATAGGGACAGGGGGTTTGAATGAGCAGTTCTTC. Protein product: CASSHSIGTGGLNEQFF.

This clonotype was counted only a few times. At one boundary the junction diverges from the germline segment, which might be a read error. J is TRBJ2-3 and V is TRBV10-2; 9 nucleotides line up with TRBD2. The CDR3 has 15 residues. From germline, CDR1 is WSHSY and CDR2 SAAADI. The CDR3 loop reads CASREWRGGEDTQYF. The CDR3 bases are TGCGCCAGCAGGGAGTGGCGGGGGGGGGAAGATACGCAGTATTTT.

This clonotype occurred many times. The chain uses TRBV30 and TRBJ1-2; TRBD1 is a possible D gene (5 bases). The CDR3 length is 11 residues. Germline values: CDR1 GTSNPN, CDR2 SVGIG (reference sequence). With 1 base removed from V and 7 bases from J, the gap between germline ends came to 7 bases. CDR3 in amino acids: CAWSGGGGYTF. The CDR3 DNA reads as TGTGCCTGGAGTGGTGGGGGTGGCTACACCTTC.

This chain joins TRBV3-1 and TRBJ2-3, with 7 bases that match TRBD2. Trimming took 5 bases from V and 1 from J; bases not matched to a gene: 12. This CDR3 spans 17 amino acids. CDR1 and CDR2 (germline): LGHDT, YNNKEL (reference sequence). The CDR3 region has the DNA TGTGCCAGCAGCTATGGAGTTAGCGGGCCCCGCACAGATACGCAGTATTTT. This gives the protein CASSYGVSGPRTDTQYF.

On this clonotype: Lacking the conserved final phenylalanine or tryptophan, this CDR3 likely reflects a read error. The chain combines TRBV20-1 with TRBJ1-1; D is unresolved. This CDR3 contains 12 residues. The germline CDR1 and CDR2 sequences are DFQATT and SNEGSKA (reference sequence). V dropped 5 bases and J dropped 0 bases, with 7 bases sitting between them. The CDR3 sequence is CSACEVNTEAFS. Written as DNA, the CDR3 is TGCAGTGCTTGCGAAGTGAACACTGAAGCTTTCTCT.

This clonotype was counted ten times or more. The chain carries TRBV2 and TRBJ2-5, with 8 bases matching TRBD2. The CDR3 contains 14 residues. V lost 9 bases and J lost 5; bases outside the gene matches: 11. Germline CDR1 SNHLY, CDR2 FYNNEI. The CDR3, as DNA: TGTGCCAGTGAAGGCGCGGGAGGCAGGGAGACCCAGTACTTC. It is translated as CASEGAGGRETQYF.